This T cell receptor (beta chain) originates from a study of response to subunit inactivated influenza vaccine. Study-wide results and caveats: The study's authors posited that every seasonal influenza vaccination enlists few new T cells.

The table lists this clonotype with a few counts. Its cognate antigen is unknown. Unmatched junction bases numbered 7, after V lost 1 base and J lost 4 bases. Germline CDR1 SGHTA, CDR2 FQGNSA. CDR3 length: 15 amino acids. TCRdb redid the calling of the RT-PCR reads with MiXCR, one entry per CDR3 protein. This sample has about 520,000 distinct CDR3 sequences, with about 25% found just once. The chain combines TRBV7-2 with TRBJ2-7; 7 bases fit TRBD2. The TCR sequence derives from a man in his fifties or sixties who received an inactivated influenza vaccine. Sequences were derived from CD4+ T cells sorted from PBMCs, sampled about 5 days after vaccination. CDR3 protein: CASSLGGREIYEQYF. The DNA for the CDR3 is TGTGCCAGCAGCTTAGGAGGGAGGGAGATTTACGAGCAGTACTTC.